These 26 T cell receptor beta chains came from one sample sequenced in a study of control samples from healthy donors and cancer patients. Produced via immunoSEQ multiplex PCR; TCRdb's table is partial and in-frame only. The sample lists tens of thousands of clones; approximately 95% were seen once. The specimen was blood. The receptors stem from a woman in her thirties in good health.

The V call is TRBV7-6, the J call TRBJ1-4; D possibly corresponds to TRBD1 (5 bases). Germline CDR1 SGHVS, CDR2 FNYEAQ. The CDR3 runs to 15 residues. Deletions cut 1 base from V and 8 bases from J, with 14 bases between. This CDR3 reads CASSLDSPGWEKLFF. The CDR3 DNA follows: TGTGCCAGCAGCTTAGATTCCCCAGGGTGGGAAAAACTGTTTTTT.

This sequence joins TRBV11-2 and TRBJ1-1, with unresolved D. This CDR3 comprises 13 residues. CDR1 SGHAT and CDR2 FQNNGV come from the germline V gene. V was clipped by 2 bases and J by 1 base, with 5 bases between them. Here the CDR3 reads CASSLIRNTEAFF. In nucleotides, the CDR3 is TGTGCCAGCAGCTTAATCAGGAACACTGAAGCTTTCTTT. Filled out from reference TRBV11-2 and TRBJ1-1, the complete variable domain reads EAGVAQSPRYKIIEKRQSVAFWCNPISGHATLYWYQQILGQGPKLLIQFQNNGVVDDSQLPKDRFSAERLKGVDSTLKIQPAKLEDSAVYLCASSLIRNTEAFFGQGTRLTVV.

This sequence joins TRBV18 and TRBJ2-7; TRBD1 might be the D (5 bases). Looked up from germline, CDR1 is KGHSH and CDR2 is LQKENI. CDR3 size: 14 residues. V was trimmed by 1 base and J by 4 bases, leaving 11 bases between them. The CDR3 nucleotides read TGTGCCAGCTCACCACTGGGGCTTGAATACGAGCAGTACTTC. Translated: CASSPLGLEYEQYF.

The chain carries TRBV13 and TRBJ2-1; D gene ambiguous. Between the trimmed V and J ends, which lost 4 bases and 0 bases, there was a span of 7 bases. This CDR3 contains 14 residues. The germline gives CDR1 PRHDT, CDR2 FYEKMQ (reference sequence). The CDR3 protein is CASSSQSSYNEQFF. CDR3 coding DNA: TGTGCCAGCAGCTCACAAAGCTCCTACAATGAGCAGTTCTTC.

The rearrangement uses TRBV2 and TRBJ2-2; perhaps TRBD1 as D (6 bases). Germline values: CDR1 SNHLY, CDR2 FYNNEI. The CDR3 runs to 18 residues. V lost 3 bases and J 6 bases, leaving 23 bases between the germline ends. The CDR3 nucleotides are TGTGCCAGCAGTGACCAAGACAACAGGGTAGTATGGGCCGGGGAGCTGTTTTTT. Translating gives CASSDQDNRVVWAGELFF. The whole variable domain, filled in from reference TRBV2 and TRBJ2-2, reads EPEVTQTPSHQVTQMGQEVILRCVPISNHLYFYWYRQILGQKVEFLVSFYNNEISEKSEIFDDQFSVERPDGSNFTLKIRSTKLEDSAMYFCASSDQDNRVVWAGELFFGEGSRLTVL.

This chain joins TRBV11-3 and TRBJ2-7, with TRBD1 matching 10 bases. J lost 2 bases, V lost 5 bases, and 6 bases had no gene match. The CDR3 is 15 amino acids. Germline CDR1 and CDR2: SGHNT and YENEEA. CDR3 coding DNA: TGTGCCAGCAGCGCTCCGGGACAGGGGACCTACGAGCAGTACTTC. Translation: CASSAPGQGTYEQYF.

The CDR3 nucleotides are TGTGCCAGCAGCCCGACAGGGGGCCGCGGCTACACCTTC. Translating gives CASSPTGGRGYTF. The chain is built from TRBV3-1 (or the pseudogene TRBV3-2) and TRBJ1-2; TRBD1 aligns across 10 bases. The CDR3 spans 13 residues. J was trimmed by 8 bases and V by 4 bases; bases with no gene match: 4. The germline V gene encodes CDR1 LGHDT and CDR2 YNNKEL (reference sequence).

The chain is built from TRBV7-9 and TRBJ2-2, with D unclear. This CDR3 comprises 16 residues. Trimming left V 2 bases short and J 6 bases short, with 16 bases between. CDR1 and CDR2 (germline): SEHNR, FQNEAQ (reference sequence). CDR3 protein: CASSLLGPRNPGELFF. The CDR3 region has the DNA TGTGCCAGCAGCTTACTCGGGCCAAGGAATCCCGGGGAGCTGTTTTTT.

The rearrangement links TRBV12-3 or TRBV12-4 to TRBJ2-3; TRBD2 might be the D (5 bases). Trimming cost V 9 bases and J 0 bases, with 7 bases left between them. This CDR3 is 12 amino acids long. The CDR3 DNA is TGTGCCAGTTCGGGAAGCACAGATACGCAGTATTTT. The encoded protein is CASSGSTDTQYF.

The gene calls are TRBV11-3 and TRBJ1-5; the match to TRBD1 covers 7 bases. This CDR3 region has 16 residues. V shed 3 bases, J shed 3 bases, and the junction held 8 bases outside the gene matches. CDR1 is SGHNT and CDR2 is YENEEA in the germline V gene. The chain's CDR3 is CASSLHVDRYNQPQHF. Written as DNA, the CDR3 is TGTGCCAGCAGCTTGCATGTGGACAGGTACAATCAGCCCCAGCATTTT.

This clone was observed a handful of times. The chain has TRBV30 and TRBJ1-1; D remains ambiguous. The CDR3 is 14 residues long. Germline V lookup: CDR1 GTSNPN, CDR2 SVGIG (reference sequence). Trimming took off 2 bases at V and 1 base at J, with 11 bases between the two ends. CDR3 region: CAWSPGRRNTEAFF. The CDR3 DNA reads TGTGCCTGGAGTCCCGGGCGGAGGAACACTGAAGCTTTCTTT.

In nucleotides, the CDR3 is TGTGCCAGCAGTTACGGGGCGGTCCCCTACAATGAGCAGTTCTTC. Translated, it gives CASSYGAVPYNEQFF. J is TRBJ2-1 and V is TRBV6-5; D is perhaps TRBD1 (5 bases). Germline values: CDR1 MNHEY, CDR2 SVGAGI. Trimming removed 2 bases from V and 2 bases from J, with 10 bases in between. The CDR3 has 15 amino acids.

The chain employs TRBV29-1 and TRBJ2-7; D not certain. Germline V gene data show CDR1 as SQVTM and CDR2 as ANQGSEA. Trimming removed 1 base at V and 3 bases at J, with 4 bases between. The CDR3 runs 11 residues. CDR3 coding DNA: TGCAGCGTTGAAGGGGGCTACGAGCAGTACTTC. This encodes CSVEGGYEQYF.

This chain joins TRBV6-5 and TRBJ1-4, with a tentative D call TRBD1 (6 bases). This CDR3 region has 15 residues. Trimming removed 0 bases at V and 7 bases at J, with 12 bases between. CDR1 is MNHEY, CDR2 SVGAGI, per germline. The CDR3 nucleotides are TGTGCCAGCAGTTACTCGGGACAAAGCGGTGAAAAACTGTTTTTT. It is translated as CASSYSGQSGEKLFF.

This chain joins TRBV9 and TRBJ2-1; 15 bases line up with TRBD2. Germline lookup yields CDR1 SGDLS and CDR2 YYNGEE. The CDR3 consists of 17 residues. Trimming removed 4 bases from V and 3 bases from J; junction bases left unmatched: 5. The CDR3 region has the DNA TGTGCCAGCAGCATAGGGACTAGCGGGGGGATCTACAATGAGCAGTTCTTC. Protein sequence: CASSIGTSGGIYNEQFF.

The J gene is TRBJ2-7, the V gene TRBV6-1, with D possibly called TRBD1 or TRBD2 (5 bases each). The CDR3 is made up of 16 amino acids. Germline V gene data show CDR1 as MNHNS and CDR2 as SASEGT. Trimming took 1 base from V and 1 from J, leaving 14 bases between them. CDR3 residues: CASSEERRGASYEQYF. CDR3 nucleotides: TGTGCCAGCAGTGAAGAGCGAAGGGGAGCTTCCTACGAGCAGTACTTC.

This sequence joins TRBV5-4 and TRBJ2-5; weak D call: TRBD1 (6 bases). CDR1 is SGHNT, CDR2 YYREEE, per germline (reference sequence). The CDR3 runs 15 residues. The germline V and J ends were trimmed by 0 bases and 2 bases, with 11 bases remaining between them. CDR3 in amino acids: CASSLGGTRQETQYF. CDR3 nucleotides: TGTGCCAGCAGCTTGGGTGGGACAAGACAAGAGACCCAGTACTTC.

This sequence joins TRBV28 and TRBJ2-3; no reliable D call. The germline V and J ends were trimmed by 6 bases and 7 bases, with 8 bases remaining between them. Germline assignment: CDR1 MDHEN and CDR2 SYDVKM. This CDR3 has 11 residues. CDR3 DNA sequence: TGTGCCAGCAGCAGCCCCCATACGCAGTATTTT. This encodes CASSSPHTQYF.

Only one count was recorded for this clone. The V call is TRBV2, the J call TRBJ2-7; maybe TRBD2 (5 bases). The CDR3 has 14 amino acids. Germline CDR1 SNHLY, CDR2 FYNNEI. Trimming took off 7 bases at V and 3 bases at J, with 16 bases between the two ends. The DNA for the CDR3 is TGTGCCAGCAAATACGGGGTGATGAACTACGAGCAGTACTTC. It yields the protein CASKYGVMNYEQYF.

The genes are TRBV7-6 and TRBJ2-7; 8 nucleotides agree with TRBD1. V lost 1 base, J lost 2 bases, and 13 bases stayed unmatched. The CDR3 has 18 residues. Germline CDR1 reads SGHVS; CDR2 reads FNYEAQ. The CDR3 protein is CASSLELPGGPTTYEQYF. Here the CDR3 DNA reads TGTGCCAGCAGCTTAGAGCTCCCAGGGGGCCCCACAACCTACGAGCAGTACTTC.

The V call is TRBV6-1, the J call TRBJ2-5, with TRBD2 identical over 12 bases. The CDR3 runs to 16 residues. Trimming took 4 bases from V and 4 from J; bases not matched to a gene: 7. The germline V gene has CDR1 MNHNS and CDR2 SASEGT. CDR3 bases: TGTGCCAGCAGTGCGCATCCGGGACTAGCGGGAGAGACCCAGTACTTC. It specifies CASSAHPGLAGETQYF.

This chain uses TRBV6-1 with TRBJ1-2, with TRBD1 matching over 7 bases. CDR1 and CDR2 from the germline V gene are MNHNS and SASEGT. The V and J ends lost 6 bases and 7 bases, in that order; junction bases with no gene match: 14. The CDR3 is made up of 15 amino acids. CDR3 in amino acids: CASRHKQGLDAGYTF. CDR3 coding DNA: TGTGCCAGCAGACATAAACAGGGGTTGGATGCTGGCTACACCTTC.

The CDR3 DNA reads TGCGCCAGCAGTGAGTCGGACAACAATGAGCAGTTCTTC. Translating gives CASSESDNNEQFF. The genes are TRBV10-1 and TRBJ2-1, with D possibly TRBD1 on 5 matching bases. The V and J ends lost 0 bases and 5 bases respectively, with 5 bases between them. CDR1 is WNHNN and CDR2 is SYGVQD in the germline V gene (reference sequence). The CDR3 consists of 13 residues.

V is TRBV5-6 and J is TRBJ1-4; D not resolved. The CDR3 contains 13 residues. Germline assignment: CDR1 SGHDT and CDR2 YYEEEE. The V gene lost 4 bases and the J gene lost 7 bases, with 11 bases spanning the gap. The CDR3 nucleotides read TGTGCCAGCAGCACCAGACAACCTGAAAAACTGTTTTTT. As protein: CASSTRQPEKLFF.

V gene TRBV15 combines with J gene TRBJ2-7; 8 bases align to TRBD1. Losses at the gene ends were 5 bases for V and 5 bases for J; bases not matched to a gene: 8. The CDR3 runs 14 residues. Germline CDR1 is LNHNV and CDR2 is YYDKDF (reference sequence). This CDR3 reads CATSVRRGHHEQYF. CDR3 coding DNA: TGTGCCACCAGCGTGCGCAGGGGGCACCACGAGCAGTACTTC.

The V call is TRBV19, the J call TRBJ1-2; weak D call: TRBD1 (5 bases). The CDR3 extends over 15 amino acids. CDR1 and CDR2 (germline): LNHDA, SQIVND (reference sequence). The V end was cut by 6 bases, the J end by 3 bases, with 17 bases between. The CDR3 protein is CASRPPAGGHYGYTF. The CDR3, as DNA: TGTGCCAGTAGACCCCCAGCCGGGGGTCACTATGGCTACACCTTC.